This TCR beta chain emerged from a study of vaccination effects on CD4 cells after COVID-19. ViraFEST expansion of antigen-specific CD4+ T cells with viral peptide pools preceded sequencing. Culture lasted 10 days before CD4+ T cell isolation. Testing of the vaccine recipients showed negative nucleocapsid antibodies and no prior SARS-CoV-2 infection. Fresh IL-2-containing medium replaced half the medium on days 3 and 7. The data were produced by immunoSEQ multiplex PCR, yet TCRdb's version contains in-frame clones alone and is incomplete. The repertoire consists of about 22,000 clones, with about 68% occurring once and the leading ten covering roughly a fifth. The germline gives CDR1 SGHAT, CDR2 FQNNGV. The CDR3 runs to 15 residues. V was cut by 6 bases and J by 2 bases, with 14 bases left in between. With respect to this clone: Its antigen is not known.

Material: CD4+ T cells from PBMCs cultured with HCoV-NL63 spike peptides, obtained before COVID-19 vaccination. This chain uses TRBV11-2 with TRBJ1-3; perhaps TRBD1 as D (5 bases). The source is a human donor who received a COVID-19 vaccine. CDR3 region: CASRQETGPGNTIYF. CDR3 DNA sequence: TGTGCCAGCAGACAGGAGACGGGCCCTGGAAACACCATATATTTT.